What follows are 24 T cell receptor beta chains derived from one specimen sequenced in a study of blood T cell repertoires in COVID-19. Data came from immunoSEQ multiplex PCR; TCRdb stores just in-frame clones and leaves some out. The sample has roughly 40,000 clones, 85% seen once. Sequencing used peripheral blood. The receptors stem from a human donor in a cohort sampled during active COVID-19.

The sample holds one count of this clone. The chain links TRBV5-1 to TRBJ2-1, with 11 bases fitting TRBD2. The junction had 7 bases not matched to a gene; V was cut back by 0 bases and J by 5 bases. Germline-derived CDR1 and CDR2 are SGHRS and YFSETQ. This CDR3 is built from 17 residues. CDR3 nucleotide sequence: TGCGCCAGCAGCTTGGATCCCCTAGCGGGGGGTAACAATGAGCAGTTCTTC. Its translation: CASSLDPLAGGNNEQFF.

This clone came up once. V usage is TRBV7-8 and J usage is TRBJ2-2; D possibly corresponds to TRBD1 (5 bases). The CDR3 loop spans 15 amino acids. V dropped 5 bases and J dropped 6 bases, with 16 bases sitting between them. Germline V gene lookup returns CDR1 SGHVS and CDR2 FQNEAQ. CDR3 sequence reads: CASSPLGVAAGELFF. For the CDR3, the DNA is TGTGCCAGCAGCCCCTTAGGGGTGGCCGCCGGGGAGCTGTTTTTT.

The rearrangement links TRBV5-5 to TRBJ1-4, with unresolved D. The germline V and J ends were trimmed by 1 base and 12 bases, with 13 bases remaining between them. Germline CDR1 reads SGHKS; CDR2 reads YYEKEE (reference sequence). This CDR3 region has 13 residues. The CDR3 spells CASSLNGLEELFF. Written as DNA, the CDR3 is TGTGCCAGCAGCTTGAACGGACTCGAGGAACTGTTTTTT.

This clone was seen more than once but under ten times. The chain joins TRBV7-2 to TRBJ2-7, with unresolved D. Germline assignment: CDR1 SGHTA and CDR2 FQGNSA. V was trimmed by 5 bases and J by 7 bases, leaving 15 bases between them. The CDR3 consists of 13 residues. The CDR3 spells CASSPRVLWEQYF. As DNA, the CDR3 is TGTGCCAGCAGCCCCCGGGTTCTCTGGGAGCAGTACTTC.

This clone appeared a single time. CDR3 in DNA: TGTGCCAGCAGCTTAGCGATCGGGACAGATGAAAAACTGTTTTTT. Its protein product is CASSLAIGTDEKLFF. The chain recombines TRBV7-9 with TRBJ1-4; 7 bases line up with TRBD1. V trimming: 0 bases; J trimming: 6 bases; junction bases outside the gene matches: 4. Looked up from germline, CDR1 is SEHNR and CDR2 is FQNEAQ (reference sequence). CDR3 size: 15 residues.

V gene TRBV15 combines with J gene TRBJ2-1; 16 nucleotides align to TRBD2. V lost 3 bases and J lost 9; bases outside the gene matches: 14. The germline V gene has CDR1 LNHNV and CDR2 YYDKDF (reference sequence). The CDR3 covers 19 residues. CDR3 sequence: CATSSDRGLAGGRWGEQFF. In DNA form, the CDR3 reads TGTGCCACCAGCAGCGATAGGGGACTAGCGGGAGGGAGGTGGGGTGAGCAGTTCTTC.

Concerning this clone itself: Sequence at one end of the junction differs from germline and may be a read error. This rearrangement joins TRBV6-1 to TRBJ1-4; TRBD1 might be the D (5 bases). Germline CDR1 reads MNHNS; CDR2 reads SASEGT. The CDR3 is 15 amino acids. DNA for the CDR3: TGTGCCAGCAGCGAAGGACATCAAGCAGGAAGCAAACTGTTTTTT. This sequence encodes CASSEGHQAGSKLFF.

CDR3 coding DNA: TGTGCCAGCAGCCAAGGGACTAGCGCACTTTACAATGAGCAGTTCTTC. Translating gives CASSQGTSALYNEQFF. The chain carries TRBV4-2 and TRBJ2-1, with TRBD2 matching over 9 bases. The CDR3 runs to 16 residues. Germline loops: CDR1 LGHNA, CDR2 YNFKEQ. With V trimmed by 1 base and J by 4 bases, 5 bases remained unmatched.

This clone was recorded a few times. The chain couples TRBV3-1 (or the pseudogene TRBV3-2) to TRBJ2-5; D gene ambiguous. This CDR3 has 12 residues. In germline, CDR1 is LGHDT, CDR2 YNNKEL (reference sequence). Trimming shortened V by 1 base and J by 5 bases, and 5 bases separated the two germline ends. CDR3: CASSQVSETQYF. The CDR3 DNA reads TGTGCCAGCAGCCAAGTCTCTGAGACCCAGTACTTC.

This sequence joins TRBV2 and TRBJ1-4, with 9 bases identical to TRBD1. Germline V lookup: CDR1 SNHLY, CDR2 FYNNEI. J gave up 2 bases and V 6 bases, and 4 bases lay outside the gene matches. CDR3 length: 15 residues. The CDR3 DNA reads TGTGCCAGCAGAGACAGGGGGACGACTAATGAAAAACTGTTTTTT. Its protein is CASRDRGTTNEKLFF.

The rearrangement uses TRBV18 and TRBJ1-1; 7 bases are a match to TRBD1. The V gene end was trimmed by 4 bases and the J gene end by 4 bases; junction bases not matched to a gene: 3. CDR3 length equals 13 residues. Germline V lookup: CDR1 KGHSH, CDR2 LQKENI. CDR3: CASSLQGSTEAFF. DNA of the CDR3: TGTGCCAGCTCACTACAGGGGAGCACTGAAGCTTTCTTT.

This clone occurred a few times. The CDR3: CASSLLAGGLWEQFF. Written as DNA, the CDR3 is TGCGCCAGCAGCTTACTAGCGGGGGGACTGTGGGAGCAGTTCTTC. J is TRBJ2-1 and V is TRBV5-1; 12 positions match TRBD2. Looked up from germline, CDR1 is SGHRS and CDR2 is YFSETQ. The CDR3 loop spans 15 amino acids. With V trimmed by 2 bases and J by 10 bases, 7 bases remained unmatched.

The chain has TRBV5-5 and TRBJ1-2, with 8 bases identical to TRBD1. V lost 5 bases, J lost 0 bases, and 3 bases stayed unmatched. This CDR3 has 14 amino acids. From germline, CDR1 is SGHKS and CDR2 YYEKEE (reference sequence). CDR3 residues: CASSRDRTNYGYTF. Here the CDR3 DNA reads TGTGCCAGCAGTCGGGACAGGACTAACTATGGCTACACCTTC.

The table lists this clone with a few counts. The chain couples TRBV7-9 to TRBJ1-2, with a possible D match to TRBD1 (5 bases). The CDR3 consists of 13 residues. Trimming left V 2 bases short and J 8 bases short, with 12 bases between. Germline assignment: CDR1 SEHNR and CDR2 FQNEAQ (reference sequence). The chain's CDR3 is CASSLSGGSGYTF. CDR3 DNA sequence: TGTGCCAGCAGCTTATCCGGGGGGTCGGGCTACACCTTC.

This chain connects TRBV18 to TRBJ2-7; 9 positions agree with TRBD1. Germline V gives CDR1 KGHSH, CDR2 LQKENI. J lost 9 bases, V lost 2 bases, and 11 bases had no gene match. The CDR3 extends over 15 amino acids. The CDR3 region is CASSPERTGADGQYF. The CDR3 region has the DNA TGTGCCAGCTCACCAGAAAGGACAGGGGCCGATGGGCAGTACTTC.

The CDR3 DNA is TGTGCCAGCAGCCCCGGTCTAGCGATGGGGGAGCAGTTCTTC. It is translated as CASSPGLAMGEQFF. The chain joins TRBV7-2 to TRBJ2-1; D is possibly TRBD2 (6 bases). The CDR3 is 14 residues long. V was clipped by 5 bases and J by 10 bases, with 18 bases between them. CDR1 is SGHTA, CDR2 FQGNSA, per germline.

This clone was picked up one time. The V and J genes are TRBV9 and TRBJ2-1; 8 bases align to TRBD2. V was pared by 0 bases and J by 7 bases, with 6 bases of the junction left unmatched. Per germline, CDR1 SGDLS and CDR2 YYNGEE. The CDR3 consists of 15 residues. The CDR3 here is CASSVEGRGANEQFF. The CDR3 DNA reads TGTGCCAGCAGCGTAGAGGGGCGGGGGGCTAATGAGCAGTTCTTC. The whole variable domain, remainder taken from reference TRBV9 and TRBJ2-1, is DSGVTQTPKHLITATGQRVTLRCSPRSGDLSVYWYQQSLDQGLQFLIQYYNGEERAKGNILERFSAQQFPDLHSELNLSSLELGDSALYFCASSVEGRGANEQFFGPGTRLTVL.

The rearrangement uses TRBV10-2 and TRBJ2-7, with 9 bases fitting TRBD2. The germline CDR1 and CDR2 sequences are WSHSY and SAAADI. The CDR3 consists of 15 residues. Trimming removed 7 bases from V and 4 bases from J; junction bases left unmatched: 11. The CDR3: CASTLGAGGRYEQYF. The CDR3 coding sequence is TGCGCCAGCACTCTGGGGGCGGGGGGGCGATACGAGCAGTACTTC.

V usage is TRBV28 and J usage is TRBJ1-5; no clear D gene. Trimming took off 4 bases at V and 0 bases at J, with 10 bases between the two ends. The CDR3 extends over 15 amino acids. Germline V gene data show CDR1 as MDHEN and CDR2 as SYDVKM. In DNA form, the CDR3 reads TGTGCCAGCAGTTATACAGCTTTTAGCAATCAGCCCCAGCATTTT. It translates to CASSYTAFSNQPQHF.

The V call is TRBV27, the J call TRBJ1-1, with TRBD1 matching over 8 bases. Germline CDR1 is MNHEY and CDR2 is SMNVEV (reference sequence). After removal of 6 bases from V and 4 bases from J, the junction contained 13 bases not matched to a gene. The CDR3 consists of 16 residues. This CDR3 is CASSWALTGGPTEAFF. CDR3 bases: TGTGCCAGCAGCTGGGCCCTTACAGGGGGACCCACTGAAGCTTTCTTT.

This clone was counted only a few times. The chain recombines TRBV11-2 with TRBJ2-7, with 9 bases that match TRBD2. The germline V gene has CDR1 SGHAT and CDR2 FQNNGV. The CDR3 covers 18 residues. V lost 1 base, J lost 4 bases, and 14 bases stayed unmatched. In nucleotides, the CDR3 is TGTGCCAGCAGCTTAGCGGCTAGCGGGACCCAAACATTTTACGAGCAGTACTTC. It specifies CASSLAASGTQTFYEQYF. The full variable domain, with the rest looked up from reference TRBV11-2 and TRBJ2-7, is EAGVAQSPRYKIIEKRQSVAFWCNPISGHATLYWYQQILGQGPKLLIQFQNNGVVDDSQLPKDRFSAERLKGVDSTLKIQPAKLEDSAVYLCASSLAASGTQTFYEQYFGPGTRLTVT.

The CDR3 sequence: CASSLASAPEPQHF. DNA of the CDR3: TGTGCCAGCAGCTTAGCTTCCGCACCGGAGCCCCAGCATTTT. This sequence joins TRBV13 and TRBJ1-5; D ambiguous. The CDR3 length is 14 residues. The V gene lost 1 base and the J gene lost 8 bases, with 12 bases spanning the gap. Germline V gene lookup returns CDR1 PRHDT and CDR2 FYEKMQ (reference sequence).

The CDR3 coding sequence is TGTGCCACCAGCAGTAAAAACTACAATGAGCAGTTCTTC. Translating gives CATSSKNYNEQFF. This chain links TRBV15 with TRBJ2-1; D unclear. Germline V gene lookup returns CDR1 LNHNV and CDR2 YYDKDF (reference sequence). CDR3 length equals 13 residues. Between the trimmed V and J ends, which lost 3 bases and 3 bases, there was a span of 6 bases.

The V and J genes are TRBV5-1 and TRBJ2-3; TRBD2 matches 8 bases. This CDR3 is 16 amino acids long. Trimming at V came to 5 bases and at J to 4 bases, leaving 12 bases not matched to a gene. The germline gives CDR1 SGHRS, CDR2 YFSETQ. CDR3 amino acids: CASSEGIAGRADTQYF. CDR3 in DNA: TGCGCCAGCAGTGAAGGGATAGCGGGAAGGGCAGATACGCAGTATTTT.